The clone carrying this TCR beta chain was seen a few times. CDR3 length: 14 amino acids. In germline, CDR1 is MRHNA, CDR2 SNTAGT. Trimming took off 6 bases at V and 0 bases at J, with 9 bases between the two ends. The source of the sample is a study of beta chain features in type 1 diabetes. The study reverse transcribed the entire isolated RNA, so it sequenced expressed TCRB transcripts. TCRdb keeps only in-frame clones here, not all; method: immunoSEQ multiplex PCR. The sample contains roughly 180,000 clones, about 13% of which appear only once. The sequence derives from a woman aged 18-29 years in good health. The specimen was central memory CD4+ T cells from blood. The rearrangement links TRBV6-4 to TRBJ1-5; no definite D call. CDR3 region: CASRTAYSNQPQHF. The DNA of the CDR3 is TGTGCCAGCAGAACAGCTTATAGCAATCAGCCCCAGCATTTT.